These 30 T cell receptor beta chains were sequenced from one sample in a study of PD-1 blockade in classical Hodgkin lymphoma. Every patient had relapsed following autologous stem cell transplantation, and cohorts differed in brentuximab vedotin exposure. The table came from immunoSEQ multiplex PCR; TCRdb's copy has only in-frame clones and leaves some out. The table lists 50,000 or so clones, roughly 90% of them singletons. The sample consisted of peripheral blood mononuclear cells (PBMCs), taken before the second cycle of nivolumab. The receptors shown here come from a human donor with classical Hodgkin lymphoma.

CDR3 residues: CASSPGPDYGYTF. In DNA, the CDR3 is TGTGCCAGCAGCCCCGGACCGGATTATGGCTACACCTTC. The rearrangement links TRBV5-8 to TRBJ1-2; D is unresolved. Germline-derived CDR1 and CDR2 are SGHTS and YDEGEE. Trimming shortened V by 4 bases and J by 5 bases, and 12 bases separated the two germline ends. The length of the CDR3 is 13 residues.

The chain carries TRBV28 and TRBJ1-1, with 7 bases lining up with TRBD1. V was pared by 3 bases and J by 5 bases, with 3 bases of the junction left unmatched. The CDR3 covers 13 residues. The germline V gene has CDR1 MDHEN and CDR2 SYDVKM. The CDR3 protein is CASSFRGWTEAFF. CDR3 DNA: TGTGCCAGCAGTTTCAGGGGGTGGACTGAAGCTTTCTTT.

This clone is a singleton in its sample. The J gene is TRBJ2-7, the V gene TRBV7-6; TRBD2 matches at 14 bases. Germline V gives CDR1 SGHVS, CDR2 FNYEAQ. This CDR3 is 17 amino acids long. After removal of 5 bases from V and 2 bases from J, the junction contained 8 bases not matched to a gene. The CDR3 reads CASSPGLAGGPPYEQYF. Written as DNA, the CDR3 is TGTGCCAGCAGCCCAGGACTAGCGGGGGGTCCCCCCTACGAGCAGTACTTC.

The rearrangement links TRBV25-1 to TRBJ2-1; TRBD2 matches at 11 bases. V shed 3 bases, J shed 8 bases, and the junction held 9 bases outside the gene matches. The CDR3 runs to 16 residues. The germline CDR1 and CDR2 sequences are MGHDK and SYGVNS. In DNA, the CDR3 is TGTGCCAGCAGTGACCTTACTAGCGGGAGTACCGATGAGCAGTTCTTC. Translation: CASSDLTSGSTDEQFF.

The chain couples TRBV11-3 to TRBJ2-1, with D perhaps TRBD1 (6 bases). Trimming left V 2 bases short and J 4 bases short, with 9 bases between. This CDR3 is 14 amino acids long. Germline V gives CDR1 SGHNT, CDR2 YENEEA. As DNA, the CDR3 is TGTGCCAGCAGCTTACAGGGGCAATACAATGAGCAGTTCTTC. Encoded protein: CASSLQGQYNEQFF.

Written as DNA, the CDR3 is TGTGCCAGCAGCCTAACGATGCAGGGACGGAGGAATGAAAAACTGTTTTTT. Protein product: CASSLTMQGRRNEKLFF. This rearrangement joins TRBV14 to TRBJ1-4, with D tentatively TRBD1 (5 bases). Germline loops: CDR1 SGHDN, CDR2 FVKESK. The V gene lost 4 bases and the J gene lost 5 bases, with 20 bases spanning the gap. The CDR3 contains 17 residues. Combining the CDR3 with reference TRBV14 and TRBJ1-4 gives the whole variable domain EAGVTQFPSHSVIEKGQTVTLRCDPISGHDNLYWYRRVMGKEIKFLLHFVKESKQDESGMPNNRFLAERTGGTYSTLKVQPAELEDSGVYFCASSLTMQGRRNEKLFFGSGTQLSVL.

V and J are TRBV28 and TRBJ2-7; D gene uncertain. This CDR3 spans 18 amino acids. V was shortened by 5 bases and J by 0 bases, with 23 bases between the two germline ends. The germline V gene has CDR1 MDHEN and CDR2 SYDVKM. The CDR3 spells CASSPPLRVGLSSYEQYF. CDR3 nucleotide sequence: TGTGCCAGCAGTCCCCCGCTTCGAGTCGGGCTTAGCTCCTACGAGCAGTACTTC.

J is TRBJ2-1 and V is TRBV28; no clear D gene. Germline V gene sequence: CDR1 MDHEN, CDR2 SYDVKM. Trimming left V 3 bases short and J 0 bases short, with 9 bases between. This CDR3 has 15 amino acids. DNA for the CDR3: TGTGCCAGCAGTTTCGACGGTAGCTCCTACAATGAGCAGTTCTTC. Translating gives CASSFDGSSYNEQFF.

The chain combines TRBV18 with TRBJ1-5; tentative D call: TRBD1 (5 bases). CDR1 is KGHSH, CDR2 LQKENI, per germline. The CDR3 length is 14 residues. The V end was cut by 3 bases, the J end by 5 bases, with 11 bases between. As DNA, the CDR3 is TGTGCCAGCTCACCTCAGAGGGGCGATCAGCCCCAGCATTTT. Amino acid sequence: CASSPQRGDQPQHF. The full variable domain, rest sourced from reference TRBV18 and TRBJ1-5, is NAGVMQNPRHLVRRRGQEARLRCSPMKGHSHVYWYRQLPEEGLKFMVYLQKENIIDESGMPKERFSAEFPKEGPSILRIQQVVRGDSAAYFCASSPQRGDQPQHFGDGTRLSIL.

CDR3 bases: TGTGCCTGGGCCGAGGGGGAAAAACTGTTTTTT. Its translation: CAWAEGEKLFF. The chain is built from TRBV30 and TRBJ1-4, with a tentative D call TRBD1 (5 bases). Trimming stripped 5 bases from V and 8 bases from J, with 9 bases between. Germline-derived CDR1 and CDR2 are GTSNPN and SVGIG (reference sequence). The CDR3 covers 11 residues.

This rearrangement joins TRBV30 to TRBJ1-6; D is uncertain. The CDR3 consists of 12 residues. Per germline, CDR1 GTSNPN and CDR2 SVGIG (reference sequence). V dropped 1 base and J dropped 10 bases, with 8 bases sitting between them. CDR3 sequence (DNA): TGTGCCTGGAGTGGAATGGAATCACCCCTCCACTTT. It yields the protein CAWSGMESPLHF.

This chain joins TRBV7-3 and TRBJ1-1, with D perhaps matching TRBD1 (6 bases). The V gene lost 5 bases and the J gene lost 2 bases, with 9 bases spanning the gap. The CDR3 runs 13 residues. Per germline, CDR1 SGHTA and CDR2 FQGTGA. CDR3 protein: CASSMTGNTEAFF. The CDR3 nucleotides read TGTGCCAGCAGCATGACAGGAAACACTGAAGCTTTCTTT.

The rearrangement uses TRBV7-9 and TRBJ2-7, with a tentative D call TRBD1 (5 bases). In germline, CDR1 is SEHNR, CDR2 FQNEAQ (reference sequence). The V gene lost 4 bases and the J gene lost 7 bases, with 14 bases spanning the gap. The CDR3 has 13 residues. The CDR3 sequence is CASSSHSTGEQYF. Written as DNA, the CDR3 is TGTGCCAGCAGCTCCCACTCAACAGGTGAGCAGTACTTC.

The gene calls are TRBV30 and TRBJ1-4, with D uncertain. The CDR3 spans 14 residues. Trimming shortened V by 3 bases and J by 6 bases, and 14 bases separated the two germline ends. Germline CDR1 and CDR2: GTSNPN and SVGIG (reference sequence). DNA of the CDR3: TGTGCCTGGAGCAGCATGCCCGGTGATGAAAAACTGTTTTTT. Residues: CAWSSMPGDEKLFF. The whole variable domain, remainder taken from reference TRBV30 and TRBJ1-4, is SQTIHQWPATLVQPVGSPLSLECTVEGTSNPNLYWYRQAAGRGLQLLFYSVGIGQISSEVPQNLSASRPQDRQFILSSKKLLLSDSGFYLCAWSSMPGDEKLFFGSGTQLSVL.

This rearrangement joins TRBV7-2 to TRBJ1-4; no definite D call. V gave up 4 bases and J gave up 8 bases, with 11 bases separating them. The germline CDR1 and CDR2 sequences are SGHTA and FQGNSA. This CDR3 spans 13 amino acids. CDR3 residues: CASSSSKREKLFF. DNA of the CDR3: TGTGCCAGCAGCTCCTCCAAGAGGGAAAAACTGTTTTTT.

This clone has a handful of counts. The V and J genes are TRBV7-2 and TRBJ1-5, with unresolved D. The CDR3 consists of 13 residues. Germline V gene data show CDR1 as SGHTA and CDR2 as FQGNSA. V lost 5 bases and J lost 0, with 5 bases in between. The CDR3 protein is CASSPVSNQPQHF. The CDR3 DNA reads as TGTGCCAGCAGCCCGGTTAGCAATCAGCCCCAGCATTTT.

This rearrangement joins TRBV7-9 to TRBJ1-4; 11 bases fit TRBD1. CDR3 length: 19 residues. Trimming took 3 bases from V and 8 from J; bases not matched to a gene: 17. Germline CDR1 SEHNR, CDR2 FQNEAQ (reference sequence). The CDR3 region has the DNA TGTGCCAGCAGCTTTACTGACTGGGGGACAGGGGGTCTTGGCGAAAAACTGTTTTTT. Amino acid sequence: CASSFTDWGTGGLGEKLFF.

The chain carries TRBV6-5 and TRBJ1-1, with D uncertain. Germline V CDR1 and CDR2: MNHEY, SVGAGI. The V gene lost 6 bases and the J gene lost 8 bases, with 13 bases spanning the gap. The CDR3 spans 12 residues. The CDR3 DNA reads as TGTGCCAGCAGAGGCAGCCGACCCGAAGCTTTCTTT. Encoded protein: CASRGSRPEAFF.

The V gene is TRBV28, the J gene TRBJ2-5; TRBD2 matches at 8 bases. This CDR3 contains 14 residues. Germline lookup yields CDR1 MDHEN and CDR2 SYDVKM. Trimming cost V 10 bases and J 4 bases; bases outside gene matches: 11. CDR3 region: CATEGPLAGETQYF. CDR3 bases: TGTGCCACAGAGGGGCCCCTAGCGGGAGAGACCCAGTACTTC. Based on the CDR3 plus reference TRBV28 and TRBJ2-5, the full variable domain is DVKVTQSSRYLVKRTGEKVFLECVQDMDHENMFWYRQDPGLGLRLIYFSYDVKMKEKGDIPEGYSVSREKKERFSLILESASTNQTSMYLCATEGPLAGETQYFGPGTRLLVL.

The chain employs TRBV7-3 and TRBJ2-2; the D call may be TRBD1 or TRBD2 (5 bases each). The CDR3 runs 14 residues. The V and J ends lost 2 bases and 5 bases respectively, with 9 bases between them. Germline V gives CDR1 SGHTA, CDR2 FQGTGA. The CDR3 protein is CASSLWGGTGELFF. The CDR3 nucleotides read TGTGCCAGCAGCTTATGGGGCGGGACCGGGGAGCTGTTTTTT.

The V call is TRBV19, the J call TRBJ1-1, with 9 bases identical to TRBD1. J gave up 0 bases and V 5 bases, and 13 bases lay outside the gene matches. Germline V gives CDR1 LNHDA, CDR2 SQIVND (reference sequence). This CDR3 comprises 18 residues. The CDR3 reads CASSSRGGQGYMNTEAFF. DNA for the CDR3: TGTGCCAGTAGTTCTCGAGGGGGACAGGGCTACATGAACACTGAAGCTTTCTTT.

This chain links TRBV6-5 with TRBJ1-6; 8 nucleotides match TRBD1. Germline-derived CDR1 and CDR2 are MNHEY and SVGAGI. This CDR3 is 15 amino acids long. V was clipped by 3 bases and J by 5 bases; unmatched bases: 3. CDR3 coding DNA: TGTGCCAGCAGTTATGGGACAGGAGATAATTCACCCCTCCACTTT. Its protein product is CASSYGTGDNSPLHF.

CDR3 in DNA: TGTGCCAGCAGCGTCCATTCCACCCTCAATCAGCCCCAGCATTTT. Encoded protein: CASSVHSTLNQPQHF. This chain links TRBV9 with TRBJ1-5; D ambiguous. V dropped 2 bases and J dropped 3 bases, with 12 bases sitting between them. CDR1 and CDR2 (germline): SGDLS, YYNGEE. The CDR3 has 15 amino acids.

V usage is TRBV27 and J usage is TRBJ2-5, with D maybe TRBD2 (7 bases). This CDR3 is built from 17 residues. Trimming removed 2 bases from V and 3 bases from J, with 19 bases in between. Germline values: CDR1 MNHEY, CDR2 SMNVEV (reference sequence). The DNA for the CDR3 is TGTGCCAGCAGTTTAGGCACCCCGAGGGGGGGGGAAGAGACCCAGTACTTC. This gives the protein CASSLGTPRGGEETQYF.

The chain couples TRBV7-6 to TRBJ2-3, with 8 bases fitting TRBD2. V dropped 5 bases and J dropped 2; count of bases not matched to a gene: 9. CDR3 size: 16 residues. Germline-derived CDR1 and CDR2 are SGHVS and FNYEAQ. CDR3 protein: CASSRGAGDLTDTQYF. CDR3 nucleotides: TGTGCCAGCAGCCGTGGAGCGGGGGACCTCACAGATACGCAGTATTTT. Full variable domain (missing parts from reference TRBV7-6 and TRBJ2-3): GAGVSQSPRYKVTKRGQDVALRCDPISGHVSLYWYRQALGQGPEFLTYFNYEAQQDKSGLPNDRFSAERPEGSISTLTIQRTEQRDSAMYRCASSRGAGDLTDTQYFGPGTRLTVL.

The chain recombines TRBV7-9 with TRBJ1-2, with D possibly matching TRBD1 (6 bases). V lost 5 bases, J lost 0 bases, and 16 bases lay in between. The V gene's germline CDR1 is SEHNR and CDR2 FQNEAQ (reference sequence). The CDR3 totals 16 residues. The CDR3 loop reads CASSPGQPEANYGYTF. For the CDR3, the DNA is TGTGCCAGCAGCCCCGGACAGCCCGAAGCTAACTATGGCTACACCTTC. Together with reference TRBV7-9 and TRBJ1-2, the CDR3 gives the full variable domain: DTGVSQNPRHKITKRGQNVTFRCDPISEHNRLYWYRQTLGQGPEFLTYFQNEAQLEKSRLLSDRFSAERPKGSFSTLEIQRTEQGDSAMYLCASSPGQPEANYGYTFGSGTRLTVV.

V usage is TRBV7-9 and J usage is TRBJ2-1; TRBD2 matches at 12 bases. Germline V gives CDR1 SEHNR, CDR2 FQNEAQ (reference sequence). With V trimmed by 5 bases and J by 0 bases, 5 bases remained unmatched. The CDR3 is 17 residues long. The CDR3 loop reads CASSGTSGGHSYNEQFF. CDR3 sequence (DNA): TGTGCCAGCAGCGGAACTAGCGGGGGGCACTCCTACAATGAGCAGTTCTTC.

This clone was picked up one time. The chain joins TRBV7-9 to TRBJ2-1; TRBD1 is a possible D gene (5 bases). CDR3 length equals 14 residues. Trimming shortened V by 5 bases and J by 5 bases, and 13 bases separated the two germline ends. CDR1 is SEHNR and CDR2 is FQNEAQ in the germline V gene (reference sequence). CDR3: CASSPPVGDNEQFF. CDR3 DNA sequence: TGTGCCAGCAGCCCGCCGGTAGGGGACAATGAGCAGTTCTTC.

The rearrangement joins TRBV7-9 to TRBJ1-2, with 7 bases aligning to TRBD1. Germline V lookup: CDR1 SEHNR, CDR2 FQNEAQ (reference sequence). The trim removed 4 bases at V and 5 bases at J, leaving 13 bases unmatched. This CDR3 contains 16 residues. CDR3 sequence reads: CASSSSGTAPGYGYTF. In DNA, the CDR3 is TGTGCCAGCAGCTCCTCCGGGACAGCGCCTGGATATGGCTACACCTTC.

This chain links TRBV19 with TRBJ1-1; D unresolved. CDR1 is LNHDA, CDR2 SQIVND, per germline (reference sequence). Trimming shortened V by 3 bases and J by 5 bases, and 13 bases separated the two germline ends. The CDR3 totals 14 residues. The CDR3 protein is CASSIRHLGTEAFF. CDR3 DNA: TGTGCCAGTAGTATTCGACATCTTGGGACTGAAGCTTTCTTT.